This TCR beta chain appears in the sequencing data of a study of shared clonotypes between healthy human individuals. Study-level background: In total, the donors were a couple of women and a few men aged 18 to 49.

The germline V gene encodes CDR1 MNHEY and CDR2 SMNVEV (reference sequence). J was trimmed by 3 bases and V by 0 bases; bases with no gene match: 5. This CDR3 region has 17 residues. In this sample, this clone turned up a few times. Researchers ran the assay at a deep level. Unsorted PBMC replicate PCRs drew on about 280 ng DNA, representing 25,000 to 30,000 T cell genomes. Source study methods: In the immunoSEQ data, sequences were junction-only and lacked quality scores, so filtering differed. The table came from immunoSEQ multiplex PCR; TCRdb's copy has only in-frame clones and leaves some out. That table furnishes V, J and clone size, whereas the DNA furnished D and trimming. This sample has a few hundred thousand clones, with roughly four fifths found just once.

This clonotype originated in a woman in her thirties or forties in good health. Some clones in this sample may be carry-over from other donors' samples. The sample consisted of PBMCs. The chain is built from TRBV27 and TRBJ2-2, with 9 bases matching TRBD2. CDR3 bases: TGTGCCAGCAGTTTATCACGGACTAGCGTATACACCGGGGAGCTGTTTTTT. It is translated as CASSLSRTSVYTGELFF.